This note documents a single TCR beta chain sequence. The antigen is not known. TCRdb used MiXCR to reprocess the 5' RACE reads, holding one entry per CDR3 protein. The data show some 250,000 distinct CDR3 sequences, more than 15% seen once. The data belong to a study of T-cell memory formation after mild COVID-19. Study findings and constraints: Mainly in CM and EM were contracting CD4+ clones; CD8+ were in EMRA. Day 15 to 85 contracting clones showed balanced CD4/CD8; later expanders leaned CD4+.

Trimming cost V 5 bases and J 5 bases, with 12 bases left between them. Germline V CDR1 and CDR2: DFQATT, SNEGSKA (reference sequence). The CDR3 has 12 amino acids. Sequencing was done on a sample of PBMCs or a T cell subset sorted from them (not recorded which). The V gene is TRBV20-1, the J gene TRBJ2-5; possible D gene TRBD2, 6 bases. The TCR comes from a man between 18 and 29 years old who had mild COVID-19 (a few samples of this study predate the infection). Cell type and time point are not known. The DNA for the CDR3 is TGCAGTGCTTACGGGAGAGATGAGACCCAGTACTTC. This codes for CSAYGRDETQYF.